The sequence of this T cell receptor beta chain was determined in a study of T-cell memory formation after mild COVID-19 (dated by TCRdb to the early 2020s). Concerning the study at large: TCR sequence clusters from the two donors were found to be largely donor specific. Longitudinal TCRalpha and TCRbeta repertoire sequencing tracked T-cell clones expanding and contracting after mild COVID-19 in a couple of donors. Two young, previously healthy adult volunteers, one female and one male, were included in the cohort.

Ficoll-Paque density gradient centrifugation was the method used to isolate PBMCs. Remarks on this clonotype: No antigen is known for it. Base qualities are missing; no much larger clone stands one base away.

Germline trimming: 6 bases from V, 1 base from J; junction bases outside gene matches: 5. The CDR3 contains 14 residues, cysteine and phenylalanine counted. The entry retains the CDR3 DNA only, 42 bases that are in frame from base 1. Sequences SQVTM (CDR1) and ANQGSEA (CDR2) are obtained from the germline V gene. TCRdb names Illumina NovaSeq 6000 as the instrument used. TCRalpha and TCRbeta cDNA libraries were built by 5'RACE with constant-segment primers, adding sample barcodes and unique molecular identifiers. RNA was extracted from every sample with Trizol reagent. Library amplification was performed in two PCR steps, and a second sample barcode and Illumina TruSeq adapters were introduced in the second step. Sequencing of libraries was performed on an Illumina NovaSeq with 2 x 150 bp paired-end reads. In the authors' own workflow: With migec v1.2.7, reads were demultiplexed and then collapsed into UMI-guided consensus sequences. Using mixcr v2.1.11, UMI consensuses were aligned to TRA and TRB V and J templates and then assembled into clonotypes. Expanded or contracted clonotypes were those called significant by both edgeR and NoisET, with noise models trained on biological replicates. For edgeR calls, the thresholds were a false discovery rate-adjusted p below 0.01 and a log2 fold-change of 1. PCA with hierarchical clustering of max-normalized trajectories of the 1000 most abundant clonotypes was used as exploratory dynamics analysis. Separately sequenced CD4+ and CD8+ repertoires were used to assign the CD4 or CD8 phenotype of responding clones. TCRdb's own reprocessing of the public reads used fastp at Q25 and MiXCR and kept productive beta chains. Merged by CDR3 protein, the rows form single entries marked with the most common genes and DNA. The V and J calls come from TCRdb's annotation, not from the publication. The sample includes about 440,000 distinct CDR3 sequences, with around 19% observed a single time. 7.5% to 9.5% of the sample rests with the top ten.

Here is what the overall study found, with its caveats: Clones that contracted from day 15 to 85 showed balanced CD4/CD8 phenotypes, whereas a second wave of clones that expanded from day 15 to 37 leaned towards CD4+. The second-wave clones that peaked on day 37 were not confirmed to be SARS-CoV-2 specific. The detection of some responding clones in pre-infection memory suggests that pre-existing cross-reactive memory T cells joined the SARS-CoV-2 response. The study included only a couple of mild cases, and larger cohorts that include severe cases with pre-infection samples were judged to be necessary. Contracting CD4+ clones turned up mainly in the CM and EM memory subsets, whereas EMRA was where CD8+ clones were enriched.

The chain links TRBV29-1 with TRBJ2-2; the central 7 bases match TRBD1. Sequencing input: PBMCs or a T cell subset sorted from them (not recorded which). The sequence was obtained from an adult woman who had mild COVID-19 (a few samples of this study predate the infection). The sample titles of this study are shuffled in the database, so cell type and time point are left out; the donor was told from shared clones. The bases are TGCAGCGTCCGAGGGGGCTGGAACACCGGGGAGCTGTTTTTT. The encoded protein is CSVRGGWNTGELFF.